Sequencing of this TCR beta chain was carried out in a study of shared clonotypes between healthy human individuals. As to this clone: What it recognizes is unknown.

Each of the donors was a healthy adult who was HIV-negative and had not had a recent acute infection or vaccination. Findings of the study overall: Estimated richness was generally greater in naive than memory subsets. When compared with the clonotypes that were shared by all four sorted-subset donors, the non-shared clonotypes turned out to have lower generation probabilities. Donor clonotype sharing was expected to depend on sequencing depth.

Using immunoSEQ multiplex PCR, the repertoire was profiled, and TCRdb retains in-frame clones only, with some absent. The sample lists 2 million to 2.5 million clones, 92% occurring once. Looked up from germline, CDR1 is SGDLS and CDR2 is YYNGEE. The CDR3 length is 16 residues. The trim removed 0 bases at V and 4 bases at J, leaving 8 bases unmatched. The chain combines TRBV9 with TRBJ2-5; 8 positions agree with TRBD1. Material: naive CD4+ T cells from PBMCs. Subset given: CD45RA+ positively selected. This TCR came from a young man in good health. Some clones in this sample may be carry-over from other donors' samples. Written as DNA, the CDR3 is TGTGCCAGCAGCGTAGAAGGGGACAGGTCGGGAGAGACCCAGTACTTC. Translation gives CASSVEGDRSGETQYF. Full variable domain (remainder filled in from reference TRBV9 and TRBJ2-5): DSGVTQTPKHLITATGQRVTLRCSPRSGDLSVYWYQQSLDQGLQFLIQYYNGEERAKGNILERFSAQQFPDLHSELNLSSLELGDSALYFCASSVEGDRSGETQYFGPGTRLLVL.